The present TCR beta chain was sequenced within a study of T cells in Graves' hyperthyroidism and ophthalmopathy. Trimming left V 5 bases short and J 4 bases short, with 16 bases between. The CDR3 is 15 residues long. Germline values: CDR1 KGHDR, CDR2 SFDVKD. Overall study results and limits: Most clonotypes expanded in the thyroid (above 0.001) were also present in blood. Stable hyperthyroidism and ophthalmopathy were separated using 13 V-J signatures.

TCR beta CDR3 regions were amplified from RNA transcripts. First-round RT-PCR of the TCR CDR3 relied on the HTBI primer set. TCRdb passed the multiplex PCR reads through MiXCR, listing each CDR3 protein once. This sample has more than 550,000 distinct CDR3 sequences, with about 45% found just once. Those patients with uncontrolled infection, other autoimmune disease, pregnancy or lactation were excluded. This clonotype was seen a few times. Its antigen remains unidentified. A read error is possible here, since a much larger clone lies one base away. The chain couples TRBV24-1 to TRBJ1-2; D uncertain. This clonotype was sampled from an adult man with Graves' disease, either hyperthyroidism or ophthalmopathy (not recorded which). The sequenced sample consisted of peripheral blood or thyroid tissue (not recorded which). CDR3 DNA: TGTGCCACCAGTGGAACGGACGCGCCGACCTATGGCTACACCTTC. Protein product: CATSGTDAPTYGYTF.